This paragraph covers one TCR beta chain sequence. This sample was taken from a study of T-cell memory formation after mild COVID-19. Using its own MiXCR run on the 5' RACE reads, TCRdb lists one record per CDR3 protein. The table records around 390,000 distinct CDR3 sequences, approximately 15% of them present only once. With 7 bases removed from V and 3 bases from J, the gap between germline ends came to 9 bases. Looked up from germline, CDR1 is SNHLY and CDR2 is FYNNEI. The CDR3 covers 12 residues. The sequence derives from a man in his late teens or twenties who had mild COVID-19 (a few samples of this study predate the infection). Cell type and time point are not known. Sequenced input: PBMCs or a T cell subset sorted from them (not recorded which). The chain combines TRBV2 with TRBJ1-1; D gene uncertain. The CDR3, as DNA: TGTGCCAGCAACGGGGAGTACACTGAAGCTTTCTTT. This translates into CASNGEYTEAFF.